These T cell receptor beta chains were read from a single sample in a study of response to subunit inactivated influenza vaccine. TCRdb redid the calling of the RT-PCR reads with MiXCR, one entry per CDR3 protein. The sample yields over 650,000 distinct CDR3 sequences, less than 20% seen once. The material sequenced was PBMCs from blood, taken roughly 5 days after vaccination. Source of these receptors: a man in his fifties or sixties who received an inactivated influenza vaccine. Both conserved end residues are part of each CDR3. D genes are given only for firm matches. Clone size is stated in some rows and not others, as once, few, many or a class when expanded.

v_gene: TRBV4-3; j_gene: TRBJ2-7; abundance: .; d_gene: TRBD1; CDR3aa: CASSPKTGSYEQYF; CDR3nt: TGCGCCAGCAGCCCTAAGACAGGGTCGTACGAGCAGTACTTC
v_gene: TRBV20-1; j_gene: TRBJ2-7; abundance: .; d_gene: TRBD2; CDR3aa: CSAKRASGRSQGSYEQYF; CDR3nt: TGCAGTGCCAAGCGGGCTAGCGGGAGGTCACAGGGCTCCTACGAGCAGTACTTC
v_gene: TRBV19; j_gene: TRBJ2-6; abundance: .; d_gene: .; CDR3aa: CASRGPSSGANVLTF; CDR3nt: TGTGCCAGTAGAGGACCAAGCTCTGGGGCCAACGTCCTGACTTTC
v_gene: TRBV6-1; j_gene: TRBJ1-5; abundance: few; d_gene: .; CDR3aa: CASSAAGPSNQPQHF; CDR3nt: TGTGCCAGCAGCGCGGCGGGACCGAGCAATCAGCCCCAGCATTTT
v_gene: TRBV6-2/TRBV6-3; j_gene: TRBJ2-7; abundance: few; d_gene: .; CDR3aa: CASSISTALAVSYEQYF; CDR3nt: TGTGCCAGCAGCATTTCAACGGCATTAGCGGTATCCTACGAGCAGTACTTC
v_gene: TRBV28; j_gene: TRBJ1-5; abundance: few; d_gene: .; CDR3aa: CATLGWDSNQPQHF; CDR3nt: TGTGCCACCCTGGGATGGGATAGCAATCAGCCCCAGCATTTT
v_gene: TRBV10-3; j_gene: TRBJ2-2; abundance: few; d_gene: .; CDR3aa: CAATERVETGELFF; CDR3nt: TGTGCCGCGACGGAAAGGGTCGAAACCGGGGAGCTGTTTTTT
v_gene: TRBV15; j_gene: TRBJ2-7; abundance: .; d_gene: TRBD2; CDR3aa: CATSREGWSGTSGNYEQYF; CDR3nt: TGTGCCACCAGCAGAGAGGGCTGGTCCGGGACTAGCGGGAACTACGAGCAGTACTTC
v_gene: TRBV10-3; j_gene: TRBJ1-2; abundance: few; d_gene: .; CDR3aa: CAISEALRVARARYGYTF; CDR3nt: TGTGCCATCAGTGAGGCACTCAGAGTAGCCCGAGCTAGGTATGGCTACACCTTC
v_gene: TRBV15; j_gene: TRBJ2-5; abundance: few; d_gene: .; CDR3aa: CATSGQLQETQYF; CDR3nt: TGTGCCACCAGTGGGCAGTTACAAGAGACCCAGTACTTC
v_gene: TRBV5-5; j_gene: TRBJ2-1; abundance: few; d_gene: TRBD2; CDR3aa: CASSSGLAEQGF; CDR3nt: TGTGCCAGCAGCTCGGGACTAGCGGAGCAAGGGTTC
v_gene: TRBV28; j_gene: TRBJ1-2; abundance: few; d_gene: .; CDR3aa: CASSFGEYGYTF; CDR3nt: TGTGCCAGCAGTTTCGGGGAATATGGCTACACCTTC
v_gene: TRBV6-2/TRBV6-3; j_gene: TRBJ2-1; abundance: .; d_gene: TRBD1; CDR3aa: CASSYTTGSSYNEQFF; CDR3nt: TGTGCCAGCAGTTACACGACAGGGAGCTCCTACAATGAGCAGTTCTTC
v_gene: TRBV12-3/TRBV12-4; j_gene: TRBJ2-1; abundance: .; d_gene: TRBD1; CDR3aa: CASRTGTGGNEQFF; CDR3nt: TGTGCCAGCAGGACCGGGACAGGGGGCAATGAGCAGTTCTTC
v_gene: TRBV11-3; j_gene: TRBJ2-3; abundance: few; d_gene: .; CDR3aa: CASSLGGTASTDTQYF; CDR3nt: TGTGCCAGCAGCTTAGGCGGGACAGCCTCCACAGATACGCAGTATTTT
v_gene: TRBV11-2; j_gene: TRBJ2-7; abundance: few; d_gene: .; CDR3aa: CASSRGTESYEQYF; CDR3nt: TGTGCCAGCAGTCGCGGCACCGAATCCTACGAGCAGTACTTC
v_gene: TRBV30; j_gene: TRBJ2-1; abundance: .; d_gene: TRBD1; CDR3aa: CAWSLDRGLNEQFF; CDR3nt: TGTGCCTGGAGCCTGGACAGGGGGCTCAATGAGCAGTTCTTC
v_gene: TRBV12-3/TRBV12-4; j_gene: TRBJ2-5; abundance: few; d_gene: .; CDR3aa: CASSPTGRGSKETQYF; CDR3nt: TGTGCCAGCAGTCCGACTGGGCGCGGGTCCAAAGAGACCCAGTACTTC
v_gene: TRBV6-5; j_gene: TRBJ2-7; abundance: many; d_gene: .; CDR3aa: CASSPTNSYEQYF; CDR3nt: TGTGCCAGCAGCCCGACAAACTCCTACGAGCAGTACTTC
v_gene: TRBV20-1; j_gene: TRBJ1-1; abundance: .; d_gene: TRBD1; CDR3aa: CSARNRGMDTEAFF; CDR3nt: TGCAGTGCTAGGAACAGGGGGATGGACACTGAAGCTTTCTTT
v_gene: TRBV6-2/TRBV6-3; j_gene: TRBJ2-1; abundance: few; d_gene: .; CDR3aa: CASSYFSEGEKFF; CDR3nt: TGTGCCAGCAGTTACTTTTCAGAGGGTGAGAAGTTCTTC
v_gene: TRBV10-3; j_gene: TRBJ1-5; abundance: .; d_gene: .; CDR3aa: CAISEFSQRQHF; CDR3nt: TGTGCCATCAGTGAGTTCAGTCAGCGCCAGCATTTT
v_gene: TRBV20-1; j_gene: TRBJ2-7; abundance: .; d_gene: TRBD2; CDR3aa: CSVRKREVSYEQYF; CDR3nt: TGCAGTGTTAGAAAGCGGGAGGTATCCTACGAGCAGTACTTC
v_gene: TRBV20-1; j_gene: TRBJ2-7; abundance: few; d_gene: .; CDR3aa: CSAMGSSYEQYF; CDR3nt: TGCAGTGCTATGGGGAGTTCCTACGAGCAGTACTTC
v_gene: TRBV4-3; j_gene: TRBJ2-1; abundance: many; d_gene: TRBD1; CDR3aa: CASSPYVTGGNEQFF; CDR3nt: TGCGCCAGCAGCCCCTACGTTACAGGGGGCAATGAGCAGTTCTTC
v_gene: TRBV2; j_gene: TRBJ2-3; abundance: .; d_gene: .; CDR3aa: CASSERVAPQYF; CDR3nt: TGTGCCAGCAGTGAAAGAGTAGCTCCGCAGTATTTT
v_gene: TRBV5-1; j_gene: TRBJ2-5; abundance: many; d_gene: .; CDR3aa: CASSLSRGIGETQYF; CDR3nt: TGCGCCAGCAGCTTGTCAAGGGGAATAGGAGAGACCCAGTACTTC
v_gene: TRBV6-1; j_gene: TRBJ1-1; abundance: .; d_gene: TRBD1; CDR3aa: CASFGQGERNTEAFF; CDR3nt: TGTGCCAGCTTTGGACAGGGGGAGCGGAACACTGAAGCTTTCTTT
v_gene: TRBV9; j_gene: TRBJ2-5; abundance: few; d_gene: .; CDR3aa: CASSPPGTQETQYF; CDR3nt: TGTGCCAGCAGCCCCCCAGGCACGCAAGAGACCCAGTACTTC
v_gene: TRBV9; j_gene: TRBJ1-6; abundance: .; d_gene: .; CDR3aa: CASSSSDSPLHF; CDR3nt: TGTGCCAGCAGCTCCAGCGATTCACCCCTCCACTTT
v_gene: TRBV12-3/TRBV12-4; j_gene: TRBJ1-5; abundance: many; d_gene: .; CDR3aa: CASILGGGHQPQHF; CDR3nt: TGTGCCAGCATCCTGGGGGGGGGGCATCAGCCCCAGCATTTT
v_gene: TRBV20-1; j_gene: TRBJ2-3; abundance: .; d_gene: TRBD2; CDR3aa: CSAGGDGSGRKLSTDTQYF; CDR3nt: TGCAGTGCTGGGGGGGATGGGAGCGGGAGGAAACTAAGCACAGATACGCAGTATTTT
v_gene: TRBV15; j_gene: TRBJ2-1; abundance: few; d_gene: .; CDR3aa: CATSSKGQAYNEQFF; CDR3nt: TGTGCCACCAGCAGTAAGGGCCAGGCCTACAATGAGCAGTTCTTC